The clone carrying this T cell receptor (beta chain) was seen a few times. The identical CDR3 is also encoded by other nucleotide sequences in the sample. Survey-level TCR beta sequencing used the immunoSEQ assay. Measured with immunoSEQ multiplex PCR; TCRdb has only the in-frame clones, and not every one. The sample contains 68,000 or so clones, 85% to 95% of which appear only once. The CDR3 consists of 14 residues. Germline CDR1 MNHEY, CDR2 SVGAGI. Trimming shortened V by 5 bases and J by 0 bases, and 8 bases separated the two germline ends. Material for sequencing was PBMCs. The receptor comes from a man between 35 and 55 years old with rheumatoid arthritis. This chain connects TRBV6-5 to TRBJ1-5; D is ambiguous. The CDR3 sequence: CASSPDRSNQPQHF. CDR3 bases: TGTGCCAGCAGTCCCGACCGTAGCAATCAGCCCCAGCATTTT.